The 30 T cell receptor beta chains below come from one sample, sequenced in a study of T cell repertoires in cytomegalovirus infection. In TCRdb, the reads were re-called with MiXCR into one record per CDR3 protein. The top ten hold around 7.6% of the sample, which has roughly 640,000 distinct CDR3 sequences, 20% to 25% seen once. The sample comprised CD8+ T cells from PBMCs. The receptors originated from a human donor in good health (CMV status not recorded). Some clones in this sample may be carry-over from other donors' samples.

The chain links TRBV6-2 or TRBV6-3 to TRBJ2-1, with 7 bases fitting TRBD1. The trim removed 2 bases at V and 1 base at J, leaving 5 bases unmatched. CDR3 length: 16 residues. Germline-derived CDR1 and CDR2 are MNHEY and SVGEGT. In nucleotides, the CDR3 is TGTGCCAGCAGTTACCCCAAGGGGGCATCCTACAATGAGCAGTTCTTC. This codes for CASSYPKGASYNEQFF.

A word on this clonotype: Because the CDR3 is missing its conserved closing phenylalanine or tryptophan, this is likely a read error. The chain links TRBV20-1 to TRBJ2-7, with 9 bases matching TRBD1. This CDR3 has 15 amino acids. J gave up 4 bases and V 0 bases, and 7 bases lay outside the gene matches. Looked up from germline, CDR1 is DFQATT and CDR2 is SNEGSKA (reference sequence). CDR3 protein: CSARDSGTGTYEQYL. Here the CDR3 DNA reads TGCAGTGCTAGAGATTCCGGGACAGGGACGTACGAGCAGTACCTC.

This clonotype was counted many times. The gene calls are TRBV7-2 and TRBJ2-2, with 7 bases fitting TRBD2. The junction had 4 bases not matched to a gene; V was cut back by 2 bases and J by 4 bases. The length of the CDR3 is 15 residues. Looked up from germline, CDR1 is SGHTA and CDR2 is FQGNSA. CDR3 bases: TGTGCCAGCAGCTTAAGGAGCGGGGTCACCGGGGAGCTGTTTTTT. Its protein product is CASSLRSGVTGELFF. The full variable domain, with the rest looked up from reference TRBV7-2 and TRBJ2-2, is GAGVSQSPSNKVTEKGKDVELRCDPISGHTALYWYRQSLGQGLEFLIYFQGNSAPDKSGLPSDRFSAERTGGSVSTLTIQRTQQEDSAVYLCASSLRSGVTGELFFGEGSRLTVL.

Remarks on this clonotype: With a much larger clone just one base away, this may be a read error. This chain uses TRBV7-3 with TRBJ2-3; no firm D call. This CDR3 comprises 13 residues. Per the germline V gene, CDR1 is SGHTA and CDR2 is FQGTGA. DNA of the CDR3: TGTGTCAGCAGCCCCCGACGATCAGATACGCAGTATTTT. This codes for CVSSPRRSDTQYF.

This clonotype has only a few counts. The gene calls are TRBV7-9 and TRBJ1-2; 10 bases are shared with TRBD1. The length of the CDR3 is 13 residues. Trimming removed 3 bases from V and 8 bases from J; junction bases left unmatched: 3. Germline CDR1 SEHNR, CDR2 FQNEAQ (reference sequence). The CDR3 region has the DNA TGTGCCAGCAGCTTGGGGACAGGGGAAGGCTACACCTTC. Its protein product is CASSLGTGEGYTF.

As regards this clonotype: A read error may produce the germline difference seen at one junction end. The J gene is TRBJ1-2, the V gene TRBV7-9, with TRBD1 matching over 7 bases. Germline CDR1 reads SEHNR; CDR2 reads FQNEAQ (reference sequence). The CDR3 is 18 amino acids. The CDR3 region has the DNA TGTGTCAGCAGCTCCATAACCGTCGGTAACAGGGGAGCCTATGGCTACACCTTC. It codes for CVSSSITVGNRGAYGYTF.

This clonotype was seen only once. CDR3 in DNA: TGCAGCGTTGTGGCTAGCGGGGGTGCGAACACCGGGGAGCTGTTTTTT. This codes for CSVVASGGANTGELFF. The genes are TRBV29-1 and TRBJ2-2; 10 bases are a match to TRBD2. The V segment lost 4 bases and the J segment 0 bases; nucleotides outside the gene matches: 5. The CDR3 consists of 16 residues. Germline CDR1 is SQVTM and CDR2 is ANQGSEA.

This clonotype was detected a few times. The CDR3 reads CASSTTRDRGQAFF. CDR3 sequence (DNA): TGTGCCAGCAGCACCACCCGGGACAGGGGGCAAGCTTTCTTT. The V call is TRBV14, the J call TRBJ1-1; TRBD1 matches at 12 bases. V lost 5 bases and J lost 9; bases outside the gene matches: 7. The CDR3 has 14 amino acids. CDR1 SGHDN and CDR2 FVKESK come from the germline V gene.

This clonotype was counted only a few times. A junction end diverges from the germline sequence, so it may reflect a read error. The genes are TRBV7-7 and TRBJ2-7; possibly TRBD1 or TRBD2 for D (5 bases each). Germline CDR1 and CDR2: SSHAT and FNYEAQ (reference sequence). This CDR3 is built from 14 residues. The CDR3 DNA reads TGTGCTAGCAGCTTAGGGACGGAGCCGGGCGAGCAGTACTTC. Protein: CASSLGTEPGEQYF.

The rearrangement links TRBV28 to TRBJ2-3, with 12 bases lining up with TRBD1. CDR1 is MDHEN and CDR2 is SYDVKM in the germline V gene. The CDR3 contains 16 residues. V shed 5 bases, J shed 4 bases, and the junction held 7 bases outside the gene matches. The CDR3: CASSPGTGGIADTQYF. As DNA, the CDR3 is TGTGCCAGCAGTCCAGGGACAGGGGGCATCGCAGATACGCAGTATTTT.

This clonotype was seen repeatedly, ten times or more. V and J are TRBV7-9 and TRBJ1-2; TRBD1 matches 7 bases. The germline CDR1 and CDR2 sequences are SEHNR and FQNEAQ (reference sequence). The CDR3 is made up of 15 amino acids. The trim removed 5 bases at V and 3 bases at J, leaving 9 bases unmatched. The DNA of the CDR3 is TGTGCCAGCAGCCCACTAGCCAGGGGGGACTATGGCTACACCTTC. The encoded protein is CASSPLARGDYGYTF.

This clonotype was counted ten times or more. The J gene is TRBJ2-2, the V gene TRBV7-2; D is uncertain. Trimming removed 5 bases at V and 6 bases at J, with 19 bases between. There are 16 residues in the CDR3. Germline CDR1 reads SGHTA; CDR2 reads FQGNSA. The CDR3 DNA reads TGTGCCAGCAGCCAAAGTTTGTTTTCTCGGTCCGGGGAGCTGTTTTTT. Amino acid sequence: CASSQSLFSRSGELFF.

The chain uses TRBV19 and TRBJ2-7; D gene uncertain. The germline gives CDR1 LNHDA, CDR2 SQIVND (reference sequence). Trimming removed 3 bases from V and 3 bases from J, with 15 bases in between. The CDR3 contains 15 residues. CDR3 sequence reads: CASSMEGRRRYEQYF. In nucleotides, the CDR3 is TGTGCCAGTAGTATGGAAGGGCGCCGGCGCTACGAGCAGTACTTC.

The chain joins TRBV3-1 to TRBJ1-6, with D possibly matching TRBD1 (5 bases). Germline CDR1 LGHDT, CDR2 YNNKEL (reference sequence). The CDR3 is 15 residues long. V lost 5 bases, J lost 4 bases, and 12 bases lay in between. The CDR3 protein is CASSSRQIYNSPLHF. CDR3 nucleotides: TGTGCCAGCAGCTCCCGACAGATTTATAATTCACCCCTCCACTTT.

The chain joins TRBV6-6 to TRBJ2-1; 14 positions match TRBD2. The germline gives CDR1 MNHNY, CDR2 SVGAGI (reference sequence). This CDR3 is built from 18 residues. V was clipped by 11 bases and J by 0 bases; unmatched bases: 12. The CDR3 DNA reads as TGTGCCGCCTCTTTCGGGACTAGCGGGGGAGTCTCCTACAATGAGCAGTTCTTC. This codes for CAASFGTSGGVSYNEQFF.

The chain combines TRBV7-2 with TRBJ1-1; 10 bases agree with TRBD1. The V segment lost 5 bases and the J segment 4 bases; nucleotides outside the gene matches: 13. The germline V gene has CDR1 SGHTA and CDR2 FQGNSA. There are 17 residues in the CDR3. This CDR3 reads CASSLLGTGVEGTEAFF. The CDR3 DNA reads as TGTGCCAGCAGCCTCCTGGGGACAGGGGTAGAGGGCACTGAAGCTTTCTTT.

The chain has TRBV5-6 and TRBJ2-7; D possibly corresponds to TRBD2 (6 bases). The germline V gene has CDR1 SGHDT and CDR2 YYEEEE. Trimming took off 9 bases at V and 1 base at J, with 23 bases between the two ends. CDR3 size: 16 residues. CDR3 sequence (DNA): TGTGCCACCGGAGGGTCTTTGGGCGGAGTTTCCTACGAGCAGTACTTC. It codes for CATGGSLGGVSYEQYF.

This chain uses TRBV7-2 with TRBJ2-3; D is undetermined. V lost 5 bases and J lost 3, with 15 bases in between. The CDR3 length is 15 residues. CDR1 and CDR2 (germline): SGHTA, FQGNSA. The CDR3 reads CASSPFSFQTDTQYF. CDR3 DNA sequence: TGTGCCAGCAGCCCTTTTTCCTTCCAAACAGATACGCAGTATTTT.

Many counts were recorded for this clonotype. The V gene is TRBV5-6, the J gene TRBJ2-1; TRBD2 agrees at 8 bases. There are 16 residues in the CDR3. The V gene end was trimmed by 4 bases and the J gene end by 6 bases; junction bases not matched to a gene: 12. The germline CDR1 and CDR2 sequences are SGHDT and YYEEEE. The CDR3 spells CASSPPGSGVFNEQFF. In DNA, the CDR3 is TGTGCCAGCAGCCCCCCAGGTAGCGGGGTTTTCAATGAGCAGTTCTTC.

The CDR3: CASSGETPPSYEQYF. The DNA for the CDR3 is TGCGCCAGCAGTGGTGAGACTCCACCTTCCTACGAGCAGTACTTC. The V call is TRBV5-1, the J call TRBJ2-7, with D unresolved. The V end was cut by 5 bases, the J end by 1 base, with 16 bases between. Germline-derived CDR1 and CDR2 are SGHRS and YFSETQ. This CDR3 is 15 amino acids long.

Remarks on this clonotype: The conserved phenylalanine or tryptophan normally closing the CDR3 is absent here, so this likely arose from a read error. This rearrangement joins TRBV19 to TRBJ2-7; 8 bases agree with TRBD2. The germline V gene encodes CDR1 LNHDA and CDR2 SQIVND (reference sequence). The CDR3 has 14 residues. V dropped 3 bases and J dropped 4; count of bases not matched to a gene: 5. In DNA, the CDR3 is TGTGCCAGTAGTATCAGCGGGAGCGGATACGAGCAGTACCTC. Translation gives CASSISGSGYEQYL.

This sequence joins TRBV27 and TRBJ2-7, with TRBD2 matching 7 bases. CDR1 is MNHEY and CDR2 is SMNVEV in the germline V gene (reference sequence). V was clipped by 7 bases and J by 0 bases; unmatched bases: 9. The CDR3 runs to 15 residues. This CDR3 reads CASTTQRGNSYEQYF. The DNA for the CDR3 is TGTGCCAGCACGACGCAGCGGGGTAACTCCTACGAGCAGTACTTC.

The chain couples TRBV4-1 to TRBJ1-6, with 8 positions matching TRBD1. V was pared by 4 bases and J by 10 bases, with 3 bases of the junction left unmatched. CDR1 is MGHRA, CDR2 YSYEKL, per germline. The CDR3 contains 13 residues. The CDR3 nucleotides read TGCGCCAGCAGCCTACAGGGGGAATCACCCCTCCACTTT. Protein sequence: CASSLQGESPLHF.

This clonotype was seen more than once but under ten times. The CDR3 loop is CASSTTSEQETQYF. CDR3 nucleotide sequence: TGTGCCAGCAGCACGACTAGCGAACAAGAGACCCAGTACTTC. The chain recombines TRBV7-9 with TRBJ2-5, with 8 bases identical to TRBD2. V lost 5 bases and J lost 2; bases outside the gene matches: 4. This CDR3 has 14 residues. Germline lookup yields CDR1 SEHNR and CDR2 FQNEAQ (reference sequence).

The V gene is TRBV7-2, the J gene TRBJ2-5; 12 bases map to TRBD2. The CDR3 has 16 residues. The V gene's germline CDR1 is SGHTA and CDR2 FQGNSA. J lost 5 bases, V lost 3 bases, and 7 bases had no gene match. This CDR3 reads CASSFLAGGPRETQYF. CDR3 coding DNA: TGTGCCAGCAGCTTTCTAGCGGGGGGGCCCAGGGAGACCCAGTACTTC.

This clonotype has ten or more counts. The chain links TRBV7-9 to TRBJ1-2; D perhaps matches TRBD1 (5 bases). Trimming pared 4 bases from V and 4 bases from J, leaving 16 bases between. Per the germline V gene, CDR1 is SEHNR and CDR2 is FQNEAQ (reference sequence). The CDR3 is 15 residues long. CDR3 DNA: TGTGCCAGCAGCTCTGGGGCGGGGAAGACCTATGGCTACACCTTC. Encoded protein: CASSSGAGKTYGYTF.

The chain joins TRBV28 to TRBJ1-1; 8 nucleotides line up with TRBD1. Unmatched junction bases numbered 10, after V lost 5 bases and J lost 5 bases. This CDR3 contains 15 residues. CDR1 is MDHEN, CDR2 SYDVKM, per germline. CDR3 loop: CASSPRTGSGTEAFF. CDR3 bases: TGTGCCAGCAGTCCCAGGACAGGGTCGGGAACTGAAGCTTTCTTT.

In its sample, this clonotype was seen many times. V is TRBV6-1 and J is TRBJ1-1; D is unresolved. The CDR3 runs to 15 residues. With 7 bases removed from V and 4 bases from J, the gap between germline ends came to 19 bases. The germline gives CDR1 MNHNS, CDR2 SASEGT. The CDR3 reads CASNSESRGSTEAFF. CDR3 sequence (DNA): TGTGCCAGCAACTCAGAAAGTCGGGGAAGCACTGAAGCTTTCTTT.

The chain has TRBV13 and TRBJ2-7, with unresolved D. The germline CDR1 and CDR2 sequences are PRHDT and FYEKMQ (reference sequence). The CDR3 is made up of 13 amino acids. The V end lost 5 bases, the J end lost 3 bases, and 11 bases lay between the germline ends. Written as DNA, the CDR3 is TGTGCCAGCAGCATGGGATTGGGCTACGAGCAGTACGTC. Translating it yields CASSMGLGYEQYV.

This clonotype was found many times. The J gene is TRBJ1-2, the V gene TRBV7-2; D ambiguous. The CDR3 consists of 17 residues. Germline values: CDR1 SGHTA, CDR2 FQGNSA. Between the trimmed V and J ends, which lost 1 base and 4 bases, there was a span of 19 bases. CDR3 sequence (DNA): TGTGCCAGCAGCTTAGATTTGGGCCCGCCCATGCTCTATGGCTACACCTTC. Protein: CASSLDLGPPMLYGYTF.